One T cell receptor (beta chain) is described in this entry. J was trimmed by 2 bases and V by 4 bases; bases with no gene match: 4. The CDR3 has 14 amino acids. Looked up from germline, CDR1 is SEHNR and CDR2 is FQNEAQ (reference sequence). Unique molecular identifiers were used to barcode this TCRbeta library. TCRdb passed the PCR reads through MiXCR, listing each CDR3 protein once. The profile shows some 350,000 distinct CDR3 sequences, 9% to 12% of them singletons. The entry originates in a study of T-cell reconstitution after alpha-beta-depleted transplantation in children. This TCR was sampled from a human donor who donated a stem cell graft to a child with acute lymphoblastic leukemia. The material sequenced was PBMCs from the stem cell graft donor, taken from the stem cell graft. J is TRBJ1-1 and V is TRBV7-9; TRBD1 matches 7 bases. The CDR3 coding sequence is TGTGCCAGCAGCTACCGGGACAGAAACACTGAAGCTTTCTTT. Translating gives CASSYRDRNTEAFF.